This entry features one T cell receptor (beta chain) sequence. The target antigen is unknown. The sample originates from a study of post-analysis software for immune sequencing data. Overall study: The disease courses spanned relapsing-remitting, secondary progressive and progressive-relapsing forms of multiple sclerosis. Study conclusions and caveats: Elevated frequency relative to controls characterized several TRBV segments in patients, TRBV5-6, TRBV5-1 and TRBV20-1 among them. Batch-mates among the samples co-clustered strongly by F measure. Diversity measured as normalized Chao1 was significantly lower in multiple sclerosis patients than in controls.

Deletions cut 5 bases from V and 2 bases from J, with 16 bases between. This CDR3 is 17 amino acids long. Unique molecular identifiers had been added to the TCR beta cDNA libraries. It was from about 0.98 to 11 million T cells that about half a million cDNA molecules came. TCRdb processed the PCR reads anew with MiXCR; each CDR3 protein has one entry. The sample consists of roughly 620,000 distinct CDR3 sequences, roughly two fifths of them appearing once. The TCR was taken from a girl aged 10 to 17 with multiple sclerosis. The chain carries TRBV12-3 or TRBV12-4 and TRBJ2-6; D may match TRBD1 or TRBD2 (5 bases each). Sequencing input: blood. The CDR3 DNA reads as TGTGCCAGCAGTCCAGCTGGGGGTTGGGCTGGGGCCAACGTCCTGACTTTC. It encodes CASSPAGGWAGANVLTF.